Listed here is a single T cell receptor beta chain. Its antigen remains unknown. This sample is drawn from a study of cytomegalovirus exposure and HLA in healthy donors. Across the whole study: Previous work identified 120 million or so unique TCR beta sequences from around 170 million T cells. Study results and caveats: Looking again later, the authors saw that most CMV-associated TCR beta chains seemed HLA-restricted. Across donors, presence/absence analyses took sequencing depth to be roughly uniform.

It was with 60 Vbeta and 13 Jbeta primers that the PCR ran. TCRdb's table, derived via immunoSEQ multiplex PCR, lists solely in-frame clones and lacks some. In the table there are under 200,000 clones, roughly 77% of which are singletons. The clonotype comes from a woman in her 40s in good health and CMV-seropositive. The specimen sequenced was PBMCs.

CDR3 protein: CASSVSGTSGTRQYF. CDR3 nucleotide sequence: TGTGCCAGCAGCGTAAGCGGGACTAGCGGGACCAGGCAGTACTTC. The genes are TRBV9 and TRBJ2-7; 13 bases match TRBD2. This CDR3 spans 15 amino acids. CDR1 and CDR2 (germline): SGDLS, YYNGEE. V shed 1 base, J shed 9 bases, and the junction held 7 bases outside the gene matches.